These T cell receptor beta chains were read from a single sample in a study of sequential checkpoint blockade in melanoma. Profiled with immunoSEQ multiplex PCR; TCRdb holds only in-frame clones, not every one. The repertoire holds 25,000 to 30,000 clones, with around 80% as singletons. The sample was CD8+ T cells sorted from blood (inferred from file names), taken from a patient given nivolumab and ipilimumab in sequence. These receptors came from a human donor with melanoma. Each CDR3 is given with its conserved first and last residue. The order of the fields is clone size, J gene, D gene, V gene, CDR3 DNA, CDR3 protein. The D gene is left open where the match is weak. Rows may omit the clone size; those that give it use once, few, many or a size class.

size: once
J: TRBJ2-7
D: -
V: TRBV5-5
DNA: TGTGCCGGCAGCTTTGGGGGGTACGGGGCCTACGAGCAGTACTTC
CDR3: CAGSFGGYGAYEQYF

size: once
J: TRBJ1-3
D: -
V: TRBV4-3
DNA: TGCGCCAGCAGCCAAGAAGCGGACAGCTCTGGAAACACCATATATTTT
CDR3: CASSQEADSSGNTIYF

size: -
J: TRBJ2-5
D: -
V: TRBV27
DNA: TGTGCCAGCAGTTTATCGGCTTGGGCACCTCAAGAGACCCAGTACTTC
CDR3: CASSLSAWAPQETQYF

size: few
J: TRBJ2-2
D: -
V: TRBV4-3
DNA: TGCGCCAGCAGCCAAGTAGAGGGTCCACCTACCGGGGAGCTGTTTTTT
CDR3: CASSQVEGPPTGELFF

size: -
J: TRBJ1-2
D: -
V: TRBV5-6
DNA: TGTGCCAGCTACACCAGAATCTATGGCTACACCTTC
CDR3: CASYTRIYGYTF

size: -
J: TRBJ2-3
D: -
V: TRBV5-1
DNA: TGCGCCAGCAGCCCGGAGGCGGGGGCCATCACAGATACGCAGTATTTT
CDR3: CASSPEAGAITDTQYF

size: once
J: TRBJ1-1
D: -
V: TRBV9
DNA: TGTGCCAGCAGCGTAGATCAGGTGACTGAAGCTTTCTTT
CDR3: CASSVDQVTEAFF

size: -
J: TRBJ1-1
D: -
V: TRBV29-1
DNA: TGCAGCGTTGTGGCGGGGCAAGCTGAAGCTTTCTTT
CDR3: CSVVAGQAEAFF

size: -
J: TRBJ2-1
D: TRBD2
V: TRBV27
DNA: TGTGCCAGCAGTGTCTCACTAGCGGGGGCCCTGAATGAGCAGTTCTTC
CDR3: CASSVSLAGALNEQFF

size: few
J: TRBJ2-2
D: -
V: TRBV6-5
DNA: TGTGCCAGCAGGAGAGGGAGATACACCGGGGAGCTGTTTTTT
CDR3: CASRRGRYTGELFF

size: once
J: TRBJ1-2
D: -
V: TRBV7-2
DNA: TGTGCCAGCAGCACCCCGACCGGGGATGGCTACACCTTC
CDR3: CASSTPTGDGYTF

size: -
J: TRBJ2-5
D: -
V: TRBV9
DNA: TGTGCCAGCAGCGACAGGGAAGGGACCCAGTACTTC
CDR3: CASSDREGTQYF

size: -
J: TRBJ1-4
D: -
V: TRBV2
DNA: TGTGCCAGCAGTGATCCACTCTCTAATGAAAAACTGTTTTTT
CDR3: CASSDPLSNEKLFF

size: -
J: TRBJ2-5
D: -
V: TRBV4-3
DNA: TGCGCCAGCAGCCAAGAAAAGGGGTTAGAGACCCAGTACTTC
CDR3: CASSQEKGLETQYF

size: few
J: TRBJ2-3
D: -
V: TRBV7-3
DNA: TGTGCCAGCAGCTCCCTTGGGGCGGGGAGCACAGATACGCAGTATTTT
CDR3: CASSSLGAGSTDTQYF

size: -
J: TRBJ2-7
D: -
V: TRBV20-1
DNA: TGCAGTGCCCCGCAGGGGTCCGAGCAGTACTTC
CDR3: CSAPQGSEQYF

size: -
J: TRBJ2-7
D: TRBD2
V: TRBV27
DNA: TGTGCCAGCAGCCGAACTAGCGGTCTCTACGAGCAGTACTTC
CDR3: CASSRTSGLYEQYF

size: -
J: TRBJ2-1
D: -
V: TRBV25-1
DNA: TGTGCCAGCAGTGAATTTGGCGCAGGGGCGGGGGTCTACAATGAGCAGTTCTTC
CDR3: CASSEFGAGAGVYNEQFF

size: -
J: TRBJ2-6
D: TRBD2
V: TRBV2
DNA: TGTGCCAGCAGGGGACTAGCGGGGGCCCTTGAGGGGGCCAACGTCCTGACTTTC
CDR3: CASRGLAGALEGANVLTF

size: -
J: TRBJ1-2
D: TRBD1
V: TRBV10-1
DNA: TGCGCCAGCAGTCTGGGCCGGGACAGGGCAGGAGGCTACACCTTC
CDR3: CASSLGRDRAGGYTF

size: -
J: TRBJ2-2
D: -
V: TRBV6-5
DNA: TGTGCCAGCAGTTATAGCGGATTGGGCGGGGAGCTGTTTTTT
CDR3: CASSYSGLGGELFF

size: -
J: TRBJ1-1
D: TRBD1
V: TRBV19
DNA: TGTGCCAGTAAGACAGGGTACATGAACACTGAAGCTTTCTTT
CDR3: CASKTGYMNTEAFF

size: -
J: TRBJ2-7
D: TRBD1
V: TRBV5-4
DNA: TGTGCCAGCAGCTTCGGACAGGGGGCTACCGAGCAGTACTTC
CDR3: CASSFGQGATEQYF

size: -
J: TRBJ2-1
D: -
V: TRBV5-1
DNA: TGCGCCAGCAGCATCGGCAGGCAGCAGTTCTTC
CDR3: CASSIGRQQFF

size: -
J: TRBJ1-2
D: TRBD1
V: TRBV7-9
DNA: TGTGCCAGCAGCTTACAGGGGGTCTATGGCTACACCTTC
CDR3: CASSLQGVYGYTF

size: -
J: TRBJ1-1
D: -
V: TRBV11-2
DNA: TGTGCCAGCAGCCAACAGAACACTGAAGCTTTCTTT
CDR3: CASSQQNTEAFF

size: once
J: TRBJ1-1
D: -
V: TRBV4-2
DNA: TGTGCCAGCAGCCAAGTAATGAACACTGAAGCTTTCTTT
CDR3: CASSQVMNTEAFF

size: once
J: TRBJ1-2
D: -
V: TRBV12-5
DNA: TGTGCTAGTGGCCTCTTCCCGGGACACAACTATGGCTACACCTTC
CDR3: CASGLFPGHNYGYTF

size: -
J: TRBJ2-7
D: TRBD1
V: TRBV25-1
DNA: TGTGCCAGCAGTGGGGTCCAGGGGGCCTACGAGCAGTACTTC
CDR3: CASSGVQGAYEQYF

size: few
J: TRBJ1-2
D: TRBD1
V: TRBV28
DNA: TGTGCCAGCATTGGCCCCGGGACAGGGCCAAACTATGGCTACACCTTC
CDR3: CASIGPGTGPNYGYTF

size: -
J: TRBJ1-4
D: -
V: TRBV4-3
DNA: TGCGCCAGCAGCCAAGGGATTACAGGCTATAATGAAAAACTGTTTTTT
CDR3: CASSQGITGYNEKLFF

size: -
J: TRBJ1-2
D: -
V: TRBV4-1
DNA: TGCGCCAGCAGCCAAGGGCCCGGGGGCTATGGCTACACCTTC
CDR3: CASSQGPGGYGYTF

size: -
J: TRBJ2-1
D: -
V: TRBV7-6
DNA: TGTGCCAGCAGCTTAGGTCCCAGTTCCAATGAGCAGTTCTTC
CDR3: CASSLGPSSNEQFF

size: -
J: TRBJ2-2
D: -
V: TRBV29-1
DNA: TGCAGCGTGCAGGTCAACACCGGGGAGCTGTTTTTT
CDR3: CSVQVNTGELFF

size: -
J: TRBJ2-2
D: -
V: TRBV5-8
DNA: TGTGCCAGCAGCCTCGGGACTCTGGGGACCGGGGAGCTGTTTTTT
CDR3: CASSLGTLGTGELFF

size: few
J: TRBJ1-2
D: TRBD1
V: TRBV2
DNA: TGTGCCAGCAGAGACCCGGACAGGGTTAACTATGGCTACACCTTC
CDR3: CASRDPDRVNYGYTF

size: -
J: TRBJ2-1
D: -
V: TRBV7-2
DNA: TGTGCCAGCAGCCTCCAACTTTATAGTGGTGAGCAGTTCTTC
CDR3: CASSLQLYSGEQFF

size: few
J: TRBJ2-7
D: -
V: TRBV10-3
DNA: TGTGCCATCAGTGAGTCTCGGAGCTCCTACGAGCAGTACTTC
CDR3: CAISESRSSYEQYF

size: -
J: TRBJ1-1
D: -
V: TRBV5-4
DNA: TGTGCCAGCAGTACAGACCCTTCGAACACTGAAGCTTTCTTT
CDR3: CASSTDPSNTEAFF

size: -
J: TRBJ2-7
D: TRBD2
V: TRBV2
DNA: TGTGCCAGCACCCCGGGGGAGGGAGCCTACGAGCAGTACTTC
CDR3: CASTPGEGAYEQYF

size: -
J: TRBJ2-1
D: -
V: TRBV5-6
DNA: TGTGCCAGCAGCTTGGCCGGTGAGCAGTTCTTC
CDR3: CASSLAGEQFF

size: -
J: TRBJ2-1
D: -
V: TRBV7-8
DNA: TGTGCCAGCAGCTTAGGCCTCCAGGGCGACAATTACAATGAGCAGTTCTTC
CDR3: CASSLGLQGDNYNEQFF

size: -
J: TRBJ1-6
D: -
V: TRBV27
DNA: TGTGCCAGCGCCCCAACAAATTCACCCCTCCACTTT
CDR3: CASAPTNSPLHF

size: few
J: TRBJ1-2
D: -
V: TRBV4-3
DNA: TGCGCCAGCAGCCCATCCAGGGGAGTGGGATATGGCTACACCTTC
CDR3: CASSPSRGVGYGYTF

size: -
J: TRBJ1-5
D: -
V: TRBV7-2
DNA: TGTGCCAGCAGCTTACCAGGGGAAAGCAATCAGCCCCAGCATTTT
CDR3: CASSLPGESNQPQHF

size: -
J: TRBJ1-4
D: -
V: TRBV6-5
DNA: TGTGCCAGCAGCGGCACAGTTACTAATGAAAAACTGTTTTTT
CDR3: CASSGTVTNEKLFF

size: -
J: TRBJ1-6
D: -
V: TRBV9
DNA: TGTGCCAGCAGCGTAAGGGACACGCAACCCCTCCACTTT
CDR3: CASSVRDTQPLHF

size: -
J: TRBJ2-7
D: -
V: TRBV28
DNA: TGTGCCAGCAGTCCCCGCCCAGGGTTACACGAGCAGTACTTC
CDR3: CASSPRPGLHEQYF

size: -
J: TRBJ2-1
D: TRBD1
V: TRBV27
DNA: TGTGCCAGCAGTTTGACAGGGAGCTCCTACAATGAGCAGTTCTTC
CDR3: CASSLTGSSYNEQFF

size: -
J: TRBJ1-1
D: -
V: TRBV19
DNA: TGTGCCAGTAGTATGGGGCCGAACACTGAAGCTTTCTTT
CDR3: CASSMGPNTEAFF

size: few
J: TRBJ2-7
D: TRBD1
V: TRBV2
DNA: TGTGCCAGTGACTTTGGACAGGGCACCTACGAGCAGTACTTC
CDR3: CASDFGQGTYEQYF

size: -
J: TRBJ2-1
D: TRBD2
V: TRBV5-6
DNA: TGTGCCAGCAGCTTGGTAGCGGGGGCGAACAATGAGCAGTTCTTC
CDR3: CASSLVAGANNEQFF

size: -
J: TRBJ2-7
D: TRBD1
V: TRBV13
DNA: TGTGCCAGCAGCATGACCAGGGGGCTAGGCGAGCAGTACTTC
CDR3: CASSMTRGLGEQYF

size: -
J: TRBJ1-2
D: -
V: TRBV27
DNA: TGTGCCAGCAGCACACAGGGTGACGGCTACACCTTC
CDR3: CASSTQGDGYTF